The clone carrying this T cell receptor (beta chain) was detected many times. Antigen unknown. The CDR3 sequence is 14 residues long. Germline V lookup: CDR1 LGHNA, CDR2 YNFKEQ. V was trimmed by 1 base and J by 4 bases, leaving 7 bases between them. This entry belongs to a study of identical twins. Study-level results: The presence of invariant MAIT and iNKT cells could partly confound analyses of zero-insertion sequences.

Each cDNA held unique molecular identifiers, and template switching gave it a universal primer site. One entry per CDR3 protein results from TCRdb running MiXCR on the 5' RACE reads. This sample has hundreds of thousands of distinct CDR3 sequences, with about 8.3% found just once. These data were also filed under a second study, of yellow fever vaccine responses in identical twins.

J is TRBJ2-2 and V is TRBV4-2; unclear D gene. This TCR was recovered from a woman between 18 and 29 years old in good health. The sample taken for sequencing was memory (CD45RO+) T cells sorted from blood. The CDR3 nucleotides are TGTGCCAGCAGCCAAGCCGCTTTCACCGGGGAGCTGTTTTTT. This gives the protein CASSQAAFTGELFF.